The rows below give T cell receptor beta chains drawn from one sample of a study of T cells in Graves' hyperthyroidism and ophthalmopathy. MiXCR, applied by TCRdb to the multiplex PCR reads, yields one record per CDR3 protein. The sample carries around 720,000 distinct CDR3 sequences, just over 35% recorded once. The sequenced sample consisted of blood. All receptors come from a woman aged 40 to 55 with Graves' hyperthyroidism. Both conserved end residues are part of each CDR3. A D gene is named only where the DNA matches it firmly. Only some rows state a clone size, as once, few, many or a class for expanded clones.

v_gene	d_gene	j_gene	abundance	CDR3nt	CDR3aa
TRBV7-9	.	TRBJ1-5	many	TGTGCCAGCAGCTTAGTCGATCAGCCCCAGCATTTT	CASSLVDQPQHF
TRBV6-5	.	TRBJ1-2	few	TGTGCCAGCAGCCGGACTCCTGACTATGGCTACACCTTC	CASSRTPDYGYTF
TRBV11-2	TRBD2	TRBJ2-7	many	TGTGCCAGCAGCCTCTTAGCGGGAGGGTCGTACGAGCAGTACTTC	CASSLLAGGSYEQYF
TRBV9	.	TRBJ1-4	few	TGTGCCAGCAGCGTAGGAGTTCTCGGTAATGAAAAACTGCTTTTT	CASSVGVLGNEKLLF
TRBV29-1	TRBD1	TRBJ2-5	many	TGCAGCGTTGGGGTGGACAGGGGCGGTCGGGAGACCCAGTACTTC	CSVGVDRGGRETQYF
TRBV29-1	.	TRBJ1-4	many	TGCAGCGGCGGTTCGGGGAATGAAAAACTGTTTTTT	CSGGSGNEKLFF
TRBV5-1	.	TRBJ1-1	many	TGTGCCAGCAGCTTAGCGCCGAACACTGAAGCTTTCTTT	CASSLAPNTEAFF
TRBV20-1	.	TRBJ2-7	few	TGCAGTGCTAGAGGGCCAGCGGATCTTACCTACGAGCAGTACTTC	CSARGPADLTYEQYF
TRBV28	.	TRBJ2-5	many	TGTGCCAGCAGCCAGAAGGTGGAGACCCAGTACTTC	CASSQKVETQYF
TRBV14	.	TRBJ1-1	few	TGTGCCAGCAGCCAAGGGTGGTTCTCTGAAGCTTTCTTT	CASSQGWFSEAFF
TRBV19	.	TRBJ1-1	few	TGTGCCAGTAGTTTAGGACAGCGGGGGAACACTGAAGCTTTCTTT	CASSLGQRGNTEAFF
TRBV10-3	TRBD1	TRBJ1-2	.	TGTGCCAGCAGCGAACAGGGGGCCGGCACCGGGGCCTACCATGGCTACACCTTC	CASSEQGAGTGAYHGYTF
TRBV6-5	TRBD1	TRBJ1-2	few	TGTGCCAGCAGTCCTAGCCGGGACAGGGGGGTCACTCATGGCTACACCTTC	CASSPSRDRGVTHGYTF
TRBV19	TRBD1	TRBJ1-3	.	TGTGCCAGTAGTACGACAGGGTACGAAGGAGGAAACACCATATATTTT	CASSTTGYEGGNTIYF
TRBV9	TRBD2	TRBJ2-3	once	TGTGCCAGCAGCGTAGCTACTAGCGAGACAGATACGCAGTATTTT	CASSVATSETDTQYF